The T cell receptor (beta chain) described here comes from a study of blood T cell repertoires in COVID-19. In the authors' workflow: Estimates of nucleated cell counts were drawn from the amplification of reference gene primers. Sequencing used immunoSEQ multiplex PCR; TCRdb keeps in-frame clones, though not all of them. The V and J calls and the clone size are those of that table, but D and trimming were determined from the DNA. Among 150,000 to 200,000 clones listed, about 80% were seen once. The V gene lost 7 bases and the J gene lost 5 bases, with 11 bases spanning the gap. This CDR3 has 13 amino acids. Germline V gene sequence: CDR1 MDHEN, CDR2 SYDVKM.

The chain employs TRBV28 and TRBJ2-2; possibly TRBD1 for D (6 bases). The sequence derives from a human donor with acute or convalescent COVID-19. The donor label of this sample is uncertain. Material: peripheral blood. DNA for the CDR3: TGTGCCAGCATCATGCAGGGGACCGGGGAGCTGTTTTTT. This codes for CASIMQGTGELFF.